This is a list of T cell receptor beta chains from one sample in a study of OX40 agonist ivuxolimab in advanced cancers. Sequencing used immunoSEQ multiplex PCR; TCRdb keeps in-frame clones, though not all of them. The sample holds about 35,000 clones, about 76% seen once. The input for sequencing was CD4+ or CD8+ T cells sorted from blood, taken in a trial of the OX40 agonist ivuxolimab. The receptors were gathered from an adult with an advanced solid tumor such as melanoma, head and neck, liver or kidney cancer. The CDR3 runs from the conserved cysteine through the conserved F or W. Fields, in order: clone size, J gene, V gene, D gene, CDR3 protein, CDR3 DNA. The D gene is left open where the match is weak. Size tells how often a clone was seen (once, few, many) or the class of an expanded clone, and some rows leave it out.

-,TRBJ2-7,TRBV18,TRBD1,CASSPTGTAPYEQYF,TGTGCCAGCTCACCAACCGGGACAGCGCCCTACGAGCAGTACTTC
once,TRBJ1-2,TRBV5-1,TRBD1,CASSGLDRVNYGYTF,TGCGCCAGCAGCGGACTAGACAGGGTCAACTATGGCTACACCTTC
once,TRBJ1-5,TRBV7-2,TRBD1,CASSLQGAKQPQHF,TGTGCCAGCAGCTTACAGGGGGCTAAGCAGCCCCAGCATTTT
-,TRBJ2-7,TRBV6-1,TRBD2,CASRWTSNYEQYF,TGTGCCAGCAGGTGGACTAGTAATTACGAGCAGTACTTC
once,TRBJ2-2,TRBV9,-,CASSVGSKNTGELFF,TGTGCCAGCAGCGTAGGCAGCAAGAACACCGGGGAGCTGTTTTTT
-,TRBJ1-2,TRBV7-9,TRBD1,CASSSGTGRVLYGYTF,TGTGCCAGCAGCTCCGGGACAGGGAGAGTGTTGTATGGCTACACCTTC
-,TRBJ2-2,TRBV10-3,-,CAIRGLSGELFF,TGTGCCATCAGGGGGCTGAGCGGGGAGCTGTTTTTT
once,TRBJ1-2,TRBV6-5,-,CASSYGGYYGYTF,TGTGCCAGCAGTTACGGGGGATACTATGGCTACACCTTC
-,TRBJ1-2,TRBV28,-,CATWSPRSYGYTF,TGTGCCACCTGGTCCCCGAGGTCCTATGGCTACACCTTC
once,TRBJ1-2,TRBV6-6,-,CASVELGNGYTF,TGTGCCAGCGTAGAGCTGGGAAATGGCTACACCTTC
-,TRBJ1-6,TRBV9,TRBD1,CASSVRTGTGSSPLHF,TGTGCCAGCAGCGTTCGGACCGGGACAGGGTCTTCACCCCTCCACTTT
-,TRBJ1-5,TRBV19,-,CASSIGRGDWDFQPQHF,TGTGCCAGTAGTATAGGACGGGGGGACTGGGATTTTCAGCCCCAGCATTTT
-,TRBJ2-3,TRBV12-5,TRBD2,CASGLAGEVTDTQYF,TGTGCTAGTGGTCTAGCGGGGGAGGTCACAGATACGCAGTATTTT
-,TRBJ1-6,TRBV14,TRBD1,CASSRDRLINSPLHF,TGTGCCAGCAGCCGGGACAGGTTAATAAATTCACCCCTCCACTTT
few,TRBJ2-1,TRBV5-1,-,CASSLSLGGEQFF,TGCGCCAGCAGCTTGTCGTTAGGGGGTGAGCAGTTCTTC
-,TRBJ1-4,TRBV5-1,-,CASSLGRFDEKLFF,TGCGCCAGCAGCTTGGGCAGGTTTGATGAAAAACTGTTTTTT
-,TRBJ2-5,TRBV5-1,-,CASSFGSAETQYF,TGCGCCAGCAGCTTCGGCTCCGCGGAGACCCAGTACTTC
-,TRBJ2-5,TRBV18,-,CASSTQLQGPKTQYF,TGTGCCAGCTCAACTCAGTTACAGGGTCCAAAGACCCAGTACTTC
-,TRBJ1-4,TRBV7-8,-,CASSPTATNEKLFF,TGTGCCAGCAGCCCCACGGCAACTAATGAAAAACTGTTTTTT
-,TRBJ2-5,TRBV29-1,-,CSGRQAGQTQYF,TGCAGCGGTCGACAGGCGGGACAGACCCAGTACTTC
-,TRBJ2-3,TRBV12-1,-,CASSSTGGTDTQYF,TGTGCCAGCAGCTCGACAGGGGGGACAGATACGCAGTATTTT
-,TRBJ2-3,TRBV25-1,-,CASSGRASTDTQYF,TGTGCCAGCAGTGGCAGGGCGAGCACAGATACGCAGTATTTT
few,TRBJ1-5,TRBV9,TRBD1,CASSSTGTEKHF,TGTGCCAGCAGCTCCACCGGGACAGAGAAGCATTTT
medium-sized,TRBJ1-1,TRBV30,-,CAWSRTGTTFF,TGTGCCTGGTCTAGGACTGGAACAACTTTCTTT
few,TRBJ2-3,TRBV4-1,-,CASSQVGPQVSDTQYF,TGCGCCAGCAGCCAAGTGGGACCTCAGGTTTCAGATACGCAGTATTTT
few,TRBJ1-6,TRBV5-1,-,CASSPLPQVDSYNSPLHF,TGCGCCAGCAGCCCACTGCCTCAGGTGGACTCCTATAATTCACCCCTCCACTTT
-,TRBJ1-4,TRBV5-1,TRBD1,CASSLGFGGQGNEKLFF,TGCGCCAGCAGCTTGGGTTTTGGAGGACAGGGGAACGAAAAACTGTTTTTT
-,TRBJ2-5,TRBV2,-,CASRAYQETQYF,TGTGCCAGCAGGGCCTACCAAGAGACCCAGTACTTC
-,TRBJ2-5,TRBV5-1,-,CASSLESIQETQYF,TGCGCCAGCAGCTTGGAATCTATCCAAGAGACCCAGTACTTC
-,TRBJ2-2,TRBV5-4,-,CASSPGAGGTGELFF,TGTGCCAGCAGCCCTGGGGCAGGGGGGACCGGGGAGCTGTTTTTT
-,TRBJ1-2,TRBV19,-,CASSIVGGYYGYTF,TGTGCCAGTAGTATAGTTGGGGGCTACTATGGCTACACCTTC
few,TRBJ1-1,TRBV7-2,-,CASSFLAAHTEAFF,TGTGCCAGCAGCTTCCTGGCCGCTCACACTGAAGCTTTCTTT